Each of the 5 T cell receptor beta chains below was sequenced from the same sample in a study of T cells after yellow fever vaccination. MiXCR, run by TCRdb on the 5' RACE reads, gives a single entry per CDR3 protein. The data show just under 600,000 distinct CDR3 sequences, around an eighth seen once. Sample: PBMCs, taken on the day of the yellow fever booster vaccination. These receptors originate from a man younger than 45 who received the YFV17D yellow fever vaccine.

The J gene is TRBJ2-7, the V gene TRBV20-1, with 10 bases identical to TRBD2. CDR1 is DFQATT, CDR2 SNEGSKA, per germline (reference sequence). The CDR3 is 15 residues long. V gave up 0 bases and J gave up 2 bases; unmatched junction bases: 4. CDR3 region: CSARDLTSGTYEQYF. CDR3 bases: TGCAGTGCTAGAGATCTCACTAGCGGGACCTACGAGCAGTACTTC.

The chain is built from TRBV29-1 and TRBJ1-3; the D gene is possibly TRBD1 (5 bases). The CDR3 totals 12 residues. Germline assignment: CDR1 SQVTM and CDR2 ANQGSEA. V lost 4 bases to trimming and J lost 8 bases, with 12 bases between them. For the CDR3, the DNA is TGCAGCGTTGCCCGGGACGGTTACACCATATATTTT. Encoded protein: CSVARDGYTIYF.

This chain links TRBV18 with TRBJ2-1, with D possibly matching TRBD2 (6 bases). The CDR3 totals 13 residues. Germline V gene sequence: CDR1 KGHSH, CDR2 LQKENI. Trimming shortened V by 2 bases and J by 10 bases, and 12 bases separated the two germline ends. CDR3 amino acids: CASSPNLASEQFF. CDR3 nucleotide sequence: TGTGCCAGCTCACCAAATCTAGCGAGCGAGCAGTTCTTC.

J is TRBJ2-2 and V is TRBV7-2; 8 positions match TRBD1. Unmatched junction bases numbered 1, after V lost 1 base and J lost 6 bases. Per germline, CDR1 SGHTA and CDR2 FQGNSA. This CDR3 is built from 14 residues. Here the CDR3 DNA reads TGTGCCAGCAGCTTAGTACAGGGGGCCGGGGAGCTGTTTTTT. As protein: CASSLVQGAGELFF.

This clonotype occurred a few times. The V and J genes are TRBV5-1 and TRBJ1-1; a possible D gene is TRBD1 (5 bases). CDR3 length: 15 residues. V lost 0 bases and J 4 bases, leaving 13 bases between the germline ends. Germline V gene sequence: CDR1 SGHRS, CDR2 YFSETQ. As DNA, the CDR3 is TGCGCCAGCAGCTTGGAATTCCAGGGCGCCACTGAAGCTTTCTTT. Protein: CASSLEFQGATEAFF.